This entry lists 28 T cell receptor beta chains sequenced from one sample in a study of spatial heterogeneity in lung cancer (dated by TCRdb to about 2019). Reading the label with the study, this specimen's time point is: sample taken at primary tumor resection. Whole RNA extracted from tumor and nontumor lung tissue, or from cryopreserved PBMC samples, was used for TCR sequencing without cell sorting. Library preparation used 5' RACE. Sequencing instrument: NextSeq 500. TCRdb cleaned the public reads at Q25 with fastp, built clones with MiXCR and kept in-frame beta chains. Each CDR3 protein appears once, grouped with its most common genes and DNA. Counted in this sample were under 40,000 distinct CDR3 sequences; around 5.2% of them appeared once. The top ten constitute just over 25% of the sample. Sequenced here: PBMCs, sampled at surgery. Receptor source: a female donor with early-stage non-small cell lung cancer.

This clonotype has a handful of counts. The V and J genes are TRBV7-8 and TRBJ2-7; unclear D gene. CDR3 size: 15 residues. Trimming shortened V by 1 base and J by 4 bases, and 14 bases separated the two germline ends. Germline V lookup: CDR1 SGHVS, CDR2 FQNEAQ. The CDR3 spells CASSLVGSLSYEQYF. The CDR3 nucleotides are TGTGCCAGCAGCTTAGTTGGCAGTCTCTCTTACGAGCAGTACTTC.

In its sample, this clonotype was seen many times. The chain links TRBV5-1 to TRBJ1-1, with 8 bases fitting TRBD1. With V trimmed by 4 bases and J by 3 bases, 11 bases remained unmatched. Looked up from germline, CDR1 is SGHRS and CDR2 is YFSETQ. The CDR3 runs to 16 residues. CDR3 bases: TGCGCCAGCAGCCAGGACGGACAGGGTTGGGACACTGAAGCTTTCTTT. Protein sequence: CASSQDGQGWDTEAFF.

This clonotype came up a few times. The chain is built from TRBV6-2 or TRBV6-3 and TRBJ2-7; 8 bases match TRBD2. Per the germline V gene, CDR1 is MNHEY and CDR2 is SVGEGT. V shed 6 bases, J shed 0 bases, and the junction held 10 bases outside the gene matches. The CDR3 sequence is 16 residues long. DNA for the CDR3: TGTGCCAGCAGCCCAGGGGAGCGGGGGTCCTCCTACGAGCAGTACTTC. Amino acids: CASSPGERGSSYEQYF.

This clonotype appeared many times. The gene calls are TRBV7-2 and TRBJ2-2, with D tentatively TRBD1 (6 bases). The length of the CDR3 is 15 residues. V dropped 0 bases and J dropped 7 bases, with 12 bases sitting between them. Germline V gives CDR1 SGHTA, CDR2 FQGNSA. CDR3 amino acids: CASSLADLGGGELFF. The CDR3 coding sequence is TGTGCCAGCAGCTTAGCAGACCTAGGGGGCGGGGAGCTGTTTTTT.

This chain connects TRBV5-1 to TRBJ2-4, with D perhaps TRBD2 (5 bases). The V and J ends lost 7 bases and 6 bases respectively, with 20 bases between them. CDR1 and CDR2 (germline): SGHRS, YFSETQ. This CDR3 spans 15 amino acids. CDR3 coding DNA: TGCGCCAGCGGGCCGGGTCGAGGGATGGGAAACATTCAGTACTTC. Amino acid sequence: CASGPGRGMGNIQYF. Full variable domain (missing parts from reference TRBV5-1 and TRBJ2-4): KAGVTQTPRYLIKTRGQQVTLSCSPISGHRSVSWYQQTPGQGLQFLFEYFSETQRNKGNFPGRFSGRQFSNSRSEMNVSTLELGDSALYLCASGPGRGMGNIQYFGAGTRLSVL.

This clonotype came up many times. The rearrangement links TRBV6-1 to TRBJ2-1, with 12 nucleotides matching TRBD2. After removal of 7 bases from V and 7 bases from J, the junction contained 5 bases not matched to a gene. The CDR3 length is 14 residues. The germline V gene has CDR1 MNHNS and CDR2 SASEGT. Written as DNA, the CDR3 is TGTGCCAGCAACCTAGCGGGGGGGGATAATGAGCAGTTCTTC. It codes for CASNLAGGDNEQFF.

In this sample, this clonotype turned up many times. The chain has TRBV11-2 and TRBJ2-3; the D is unclear. The germline gives CDR1 SGHAT, CDR2 FQNNGV. V lost 3 bases and J lost 6, with 7 bases in between. The length of the CDR3 is 12 residues. This chain's CDR3 is CASSFLGDTQYF. The CDR3 bases are TGTGCCAGCAGCTTTCTCGGGGATACGCAGTATTTT.

This clonotype has more than one count but fewer than ten. This rearrangement joins TRBV10-3 to TRBJ2-7, with D perhaps given as TRBD1 or TRBD2 (7 bases each). This CDR3 is built from 15 residues. The V and J ends lost 3 bases and 4 bases respectively, with 16 bases between them. The germline CDR1 and CDR2 sequences are ENHRY and SYGVKD. CDR3: CAISEWEGAPYEQYF. CDR3 sequence (DNA): TGTGCCATCAGTGAATGGGAGGGGGCACCGTACGAGCAGTACTTC.

This clonotype was detected a few times. The rearrangement uses TRBV3-1 and TRBJ1-5; tentative D call: TRBD1 (6 bases). The CDR3 covers 15 residues. The V end was cut by 1 base, the J end by 3 bases, with 10 bases between. CDR1 is LGHDT and CDR2 is YNNKEL in the germline V gene (reference sequence). CDR3 residues: CASSQVRDTNQPQHF. The CDR3 nucleotides read TGTGCCAGCAGCCAAGTCCGGGACACCAATCAGCCCCAGCATTTT.

The chain combines TRBV11-2 with TRBJ2-3; maybe TRBD1 (6 bases). Trimming stripped 5 bases from V and 2 bases from J, with 11 bases between. Per germline, CDR1 SGHAT and CDR2 FQNNGV. This CDR3 is built from 14 residues. In DNA form, the CDR3 reads TGTGCCAGCAGCCAGGACAGATTCACAGATACGCAGTATTTT. Its protein is CASSQDRFTDTQYF.

This clonotype occurred a few times. The CDR3 DNA reads TGTGCCAGCATGGCCCAGGGGGCGCGCAATCAGCCCCAGCATTTT. Translating gives CASMAQGARNQPQHF. The genes are TRBV6-1 and TRBJ1-5; 8 nucleotides line up with TRBD1. Germline CDR1 is MNHNS and CDR2 is SASEGT. V was clipped by 7 bases and J by 2 bases; unmatched bases: 7. CDR3 size: 15 residues.

This clonotype came up many times. The genes are TRBV29-1 and TRBJ2-2; D perhaps matches TRBD1 (5 bases). The germline V gene has CDR1 SQVTM and CDR2 ANQGSEA. V was clipped by 2 bases and J by 3 bases, with 7 bases between them. The CDR3 loop spans 13 amino acids. Here the CDR3 DNA reads TGCAGCGTTGAACAGGGTTACACCGGGGAGCTGTTTTTT. This sequence encodes CSVEQGYTGELFF.

This clonotype was seen many times. The chain carries TRBV18 and TRBJ1-1, with D possibly TRBD1 on 6 matching bases. V was cut by 5 bases and J by 5 bases, with 18 bases left in between. The CDR3 totals 15 residues. The germline CDR1 and CDR2 sequences are KGHSH and LQKENI. The CDR3, as DNA: TGTGCCAGCTCATCAAAAACAGGGCTGGGGACTGAAGCTTTCTTT. Protein product: CASSSKTGLGTEAFF.

This clonotype was detected ten times or more. V gene TRBV20-1 combines with J gene TRBJ2-5, with unresolved D. This CDR3 has 11 residues. V gave up 6 bases and J gave up 2 bases, with 7 bases separating them. CDR1 is DFQATT, CDR2 SNEGSKA, per germline (reference sequence). As DNA, the CDR3 is TGCAGTGCCGCCAGTCAAGAGACCCAGTACTTC. Its translation: CSAASQETQYF.

This clonotype has at least ten counts. The rearrangement links TRBV6-2 or TRBV6-3 to TRBJ2-1; 7 bases are a match to TRBD2. The V and J ends lost 5 bases and 5 bases, in that order; junction bases with no gene match: 12. The CDR3 is made up of 16 amino acids. CDR1 is MNHEY, CDR2 SVGEGT, per germline. CDR3 in amino acids: CASSPSLGGGNNEQFF. In nucleotides, the CDR3 is TGTGCCAGCAGTCCCTCCCTGGGCGGGGGAAACAATGAGCAGTTCTTC.

This clonotype was picked up many times. The chain couples TRBV14 to TRBJ1-1, with D maybe TRBD1 (6 bases). V lost 3 bases and J 4 bases, leaving 21 bases between the germline ends. This CDR3 has 17 amino acids. Germline loops: CDR1 SGHDN, CDR2 FVKESK. The CDR3 sequence is CASSHTPAGGACTEAFF. For the CDR3, the DNA is TGTGCCAGCAGCCATACACCGGCGGGGGGCGCATGCACTGAAGCTTTCTTT.

V gene TRBV12-3 or TRBV12-4 combines with J gene TRBJ2-3, with 7 bases matching TRBD2. Trimming at V came to 6 bases and at J to 0 bases, leaving 9 bases not matched to a gene. The CDR3 has 16 residues. CDR3 sequence reads: CASRAGAGRSTDTQYF. The CDR3 region has the DNA TGTGCCAGCAGGGCGGGAGCGGGGCGTAGCACAGATACGCAGTATTTT.

This clonotype came up a few times. The V gene is TRBV7-8, the J gene TRBJ1-4, with D uncertain. Germline V lookup: CDR1 SGHVS, CDR2 FQNEAQ. There are 13 residues in the CDR3. V lost 2 bases to trimming and J lost 6 bases, with 7 bases between them. The CDR3 sequence is CASSLNLDEKLFF. For the CDR3, the DNA is TGTGCCAGCAGCTTAAACTTAGATGAAAAACTGTTTTTT.

This clonotype was detected many times. This sequence joins TRBV6-1 and TRBJ2-7; TRBD1 matches 8 bases. Per germline, CDR1 MNHNS and CDR2 SASEGT. The ends lost 6 bases at V and 5 bases at J; junction bases unmatched: 3. The CDR3 sequence is 12 residues long. CDR3: CASSATGDEQYF. The CDR3 bases are TGTGCCAGCAGCGCGACAGGGGACGAGCAGTACTTC.

In this sample, this clonotype turned up many times. This chain connects TRBV24-1 to TRBJ1-5; D not resolved. The V end was cut by 2 bases, the J end by 5 bases, with 3 bases between. The germline CDR1 and CDR2 sequences are KGHDR and SFDVKD. The CDR3 totals 12 residues. CDR3 bases: TGTGCCACCAGTGATTGGTATCAGCCCCAGCATTTT. This gives the protein CATSDWYQPQHF.

This clonotype was picked up many times. V and J are TRBV7-9 and TRBJ1-2; D is possibly TRBD1 (5 bases). CDR3 size: 16 residues. Trimming cost V 1 base and J 7 bases, with 19 bases left between them. Germline loops: CDR1 SEHNR, CDR2 FQNEAQ (reference sequence). The CDR3 region is CASSLVFGQGSSGYTF. In DNA, the CDR3 is TGTGCCAGCAGCTTAGTATTTGGGCAGGGTTCCTCTGGCTACACCTTC.

The chain combines TRBV18 with TRBJ1-2; 10 nucleotides align to TRBD1. CDR3 length equals 18 residues. V was pared by 1 base and J by 0 bases, with 8 bases of the junction left unmatched. Germline V gives CDR1 KGHSH, CDR2 LQKENI. CDR3 in amino acids: CASSPLDRGRSANYGYTF. CDR3 sequence (DNA): TGTGCCAGCTCACCACTCGACAGGGGGCGAAGCGCTAACTATGGCTACACCTTC. The whole variable domain, remainder taken from reference TRBV18 and TRBJ1-2, is NAGVMQNPRHLVRRRGQEARLRCSPMKGHSHVYWYRQLPEEGLKFMVYLQKENIIDESGMPKERFSAEFPKEGPSILRIQQVVRGDSAAYFCASSPLDRGRSANYGYTFGSGTRLTVV.

The chain couples TRBV12-3 or TRBV12-4 to TRBJ2-7; D not resolved. The length of the CDR3 is 14 residues. The V end was cut by 1 base, the J end by 7 bases, with 14 bases between. The chain's CDR3 is CASSLEGSLGEQYF. CDR3 DNA sequence: TGTGCCAGCAGTTTAGAAGGTTCCCTTGGGGAGCAGTACTTC.

This clonotype was seen many times. In DNA form, the CDR3 reads TGTGCCAGCAGCTTAGCCCGCACGGTGAGGGAGACCCAGTACTTC. Translated, it gives CASSLARTVRETQYF. This chain uses TRBV7-8 with TRBJ2-5; D uncertain. V was shortened by 0 bases and J by 5 bases, with 13 bases between the two germline ends. This CDR3 region has 15 residues. Germline CDR1 is SGHVS and CDR2 is FQNEAQ.

This clonotype was seen ten or more times. The chain has TRBV11-1 and TRBJ1-1; TRBD1 agrees at 8 bases. Germline lookup yields CDR1 SGHAT and CDR2 FQDESV (reference sequence). The CDR3 runs to 14 residues. Trimming cost V 4 bases and J 1 base; bases outside gene matches: 2. DNA of the CDR3: TGTGCCAGCAGCTGGGACAGGAGGAACACTGAAGCTTTCTTT. It yields the protein CASSWDRRNTEAFF.

This clonotype came up a few times. The chain combines TRBV11-2 with TRBJ1-1, with D tentatively TRBD1 (6 bases). CDR3 length: 15 residues. The V gene's germline CDR1 is SGHAT and CDR2 FQNNGV. Trimming took off 2 bases at V and 5 bases at J, with 15 bases between the two ends. Written as DNA, the CDR3 is TGTGCCAGCAGCTTAATGGCGGGGGCACGGACTGAAGCTTTCTTT. This codes for CASSLMAGARTEAFF.

This clonotype turned up a few times. The chain employs TRBV11-2 and TRBJ2-7; a possible D gene is TRBD2 (5 bases). Germline CDR1 and CDR2: SGHAT and FQNNGV. The V end was cut by 0 bases, the J end by 7 bases, with 10 bases between. This CDR3 comprises 13 residues. CDR3 protein: CASSLDPTGEQYF. CDR3 DNA sequence: TGTGCCAGCAGCTTAGACCCGACGGGGGAGCAGTACTTC.

In this sample, this clonotype is medium-sized. The J gene is TRBJ1-1, the V gene TRBV27; TRBD1 aligns across 7 bases. The CDR3 contains 14 residues. The ends lost 3 bases at V and 5 bases at J; junction bases unmatched: 6. Germline lookup yields CDR1 MNHEY and CDR2 SMNVEV (reference sequence). CDR3 loop: CASSFIRGTTEAFF. The CDR3 region has the DNA TGTGCCAGCAGTTTCATCAGGGGGACGACTGAAGCTTTCTTT.